The clone carrying this TCR beta chain has only a few counts. The sample belongs to a study of blood T cell repertoires in COVID-19. Study in general: T cells, B-cell-depleted T cells, or PBMCs provided the cDNA or gDNA that served as material.

In the source study's methods: Amplification of reference gene primers provided the estimated nucleated cell counts. TCRdb keeps only in-frame clones here, not all; method: immunoSEQ multiplex PCR. That table furnishes V, J and clone size, whereas the DNA furnished D and trimming. Of under 150,000 clones in the sample, around four fifths were seen once. CDR3 length equals 14 residues. Germline CDR1 reads KGHDR; CDR2 reads SFDVKD. J was trimmed by 9 bases and V by 9 bases; bases with no gene match: 13. The chain carries TRBV24-1 and TRBJ2-1; 7 bases fit TRBD1. The sequenced sample consisted of peripheral blood. This receptor was taken from a human donor in a cohort sampled during active COVID-19. As DNA, the CDR3 is TGTGCCACCGCGGACAGGCACTCGGCGGTTGAGCAGTTCTTC. This encodes CATADRHSAVEQFF.